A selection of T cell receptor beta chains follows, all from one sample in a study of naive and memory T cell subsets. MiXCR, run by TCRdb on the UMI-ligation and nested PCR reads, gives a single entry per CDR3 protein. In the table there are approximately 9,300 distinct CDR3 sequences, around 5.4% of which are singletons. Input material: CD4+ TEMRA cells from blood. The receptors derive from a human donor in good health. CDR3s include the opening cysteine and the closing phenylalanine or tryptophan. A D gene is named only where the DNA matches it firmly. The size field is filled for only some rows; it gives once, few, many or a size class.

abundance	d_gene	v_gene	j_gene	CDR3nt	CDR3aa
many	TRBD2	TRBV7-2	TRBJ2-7	TGTGCCAGCAGCCCCAACAGCCTAGCGGGAGTTGCAGGCGAGCAGTACTTC	CASSPNSLAGVAGEQYF
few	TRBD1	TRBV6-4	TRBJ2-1	TGTGCCAGCAGCCCAAGGACAGGGGGTTGCAATGAGCAGTTCTTC	CASSPRTGGCNEQFF
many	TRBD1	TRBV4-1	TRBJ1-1	TGCGCCAGCAGCCAGGGGGGACAGGGGAACACTGAAGCTTTCTTT	CASSQGGQGNTEAFF
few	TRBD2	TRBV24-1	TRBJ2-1	TGTGCCACCAGCCCGTCGGGAGTGGCGGGGGGCATTTCAGACAATGAGCAGTTCTTC	CATSPSGVAGGISDNEQFF
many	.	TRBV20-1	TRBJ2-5	TGCAGTGCTAGAGATTACCGGCGGGGTGCAGAGACCCAGTACTTC	CSARDYRRGAETQYF
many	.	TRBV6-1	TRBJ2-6	TGTGCCAGCCGTCAGGGGGGATCTGGGGCCAACGTCCTGACTTTC	CASRQGGSGANVLTF
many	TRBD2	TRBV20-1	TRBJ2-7	TGCAGTGCTGCCCTACCCAGCGGGAGAAGCTACGAGCAGTACTTC	CSAALPSGRSYEQYF
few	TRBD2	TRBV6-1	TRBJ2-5	TGTGCCAGCAGTGATGGGGGGACTAAAGAGACCCAGTACTTC	CASSDGGTKETQYF
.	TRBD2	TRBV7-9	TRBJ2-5	TGTGCCAGCAGCTTGCTAGCGGGTAAAGAGACCCAGTACTTC	CASSLLAGKETQYF
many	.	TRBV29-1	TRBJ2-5	TGCAGCGTTGGATCGCGGGGTAGCCAAGAGACCCAGTACTTC	CSVGSRGSQETQYF
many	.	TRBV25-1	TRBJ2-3	TGTGCCAGCAGTGTGGCCCGGGGCCCCACAGATACGCAGTATTTT	CASSVARGPTDTQYF
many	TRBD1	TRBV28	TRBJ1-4	TGTGCCAGCAGCAAGAACCGGGACAGGGGAGCAACTAATGAAAAACTGTTTTTT	CASSKNRDRGATNEKLFF
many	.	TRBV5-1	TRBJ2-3	TGCGCCAGCAGCTTGGTTGTACAGAGCACAGATACGCAGTATTTT	CASSLVVQSTDTQYF
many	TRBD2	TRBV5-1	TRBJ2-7	TGCGCCAGCAGCTTAGGCAGCGGGAGGGTCACCTACGAGCAGTACTTC	CASSLGSGRVTYEQYF
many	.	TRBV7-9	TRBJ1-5	TGTGCCAGCAGCTTAGGAGGGTCCCAGCCCCAGCATTTT	CASSLGGSQPQHF
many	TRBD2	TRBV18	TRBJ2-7	TGTGCCAGCTCACCACCTAAGGGGACTAGCGGGTTCGAGCAGTACTTC	CASSPPKGTSGFEQYF
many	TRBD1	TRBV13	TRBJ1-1	TGTGCCAGCAGCGCCTACAGGGGCAACACTGAAGCTTTCTTT	CASSAYRGNTEAFF
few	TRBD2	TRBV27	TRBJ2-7	TGTGCCAGCAGGGCGGTCTTCACGGGGGGCGAGCAGTACTTC	CASRAVFTGGEQYF
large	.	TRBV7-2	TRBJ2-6	TGTGCCAGCAGCCGCACAGGGATCTCTGGGGCCAACGTCCTGACTTTC	CASSRTGISGANVLTF
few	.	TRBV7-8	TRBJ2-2	TGTGCCAGCAGGAAGGGGCTCCCGAACACCGGGGAGCTGTTTTTT	CASRKGLPNTGELFF
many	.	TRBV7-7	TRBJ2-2	TGTGCTAGCAGCCCTCAGACCACGGTGTTTGTCGGGGAGCTGTTTTTT	CASSPQTTVFVGELFF
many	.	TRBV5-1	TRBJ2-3	TGCGCCAGCAGCTTGGCCTGGCAGCTTCCTAGCACAGATACGCAGTATTTT	CASSLAWQLPSTDTQYF